Below, 12 T cell receptor beta chains from the same sample are listed, as sequenced in a study of blood T cell repertoires in COVID-19 (TCRdb year 2020). The receptor library was made with the immunoSEQ multiplex PCR assay. Entries here come from immuneACCESS through TCRdb and include only in-frame sequences with V and J called. Some clones fail to appear in such tables; in the studies checked, an unresolved V gene covers under half of the shortfall, and the cause of the remainder is unknown. Counted in this sample were more than 100,000 clones; roughly 90% of them appeared once. The ten largest clones take up approximately 3.5% of the sample. The sample comprised peripheral blood. These receptors originate from a woman aged 55-70 years with acute or convalescent COVID-19.

V usage is TRBV24-1 and J usage is TRBJ2-3; 7 nucleotides agree with TRBD1. Per germline, CDR1 KGHDR and CDR2 SFDVKD. Trimming took 7 bases from V and 2 from J; bases not matched to a gene: 2. The CDR3 is 13 residues long. In nucleotides, the CDR3 is TGTGCCACCAGGGACAGGCTCACAGATACGCAGTATTTT. Protein: CATRDRLTDTQYF.

This rearrangement joins TRBV3-1 (or the pseudogene TRBV3-2) to TRBJ1-2; D remains ambiguous. CDR3 length: 15 residues. Trimming pared 4 bases from V and 0 bases from J, leaving 12 bases between. CDR1 LGHDT and CDR2 YNNKEL come from the germline V gene (reference sequence). The CDR3 loop reads CASSPTLNSNYGYTF. CDR3 DNA sequence: TGTGCCAGCAGCCCTACTTTGAATTCTAACTATGGCTACACCTTC.

The chain employs TRBV30 and TRBJ1-5, with 7 bases fitting TRBD1. Germline V gene data show CDR1 as GTSNPN and CDR2 as SVGIG (reference sequence). V was clipped by 4 bases and J by 8 bases; unmatched bases: 5. The CDR3 totals 12 residues. CDR3 DNA sequence: TGTGCCTGGACACAGGGGAATGAGCCCCAGCATTTT. This codes for CAWTQGNEPQHF.

This chain links TRBV21-1 with TRBJ2-7; TRBD1 is taken as the D call from the table, unchecked against the DNA. TRBV21-1 is designated a pseudogene. The CDR3 spans 16 residues. DNA of the CDR3: TGTGCCAGCAGCAAAGTCACGGCAGGGAATACTTACGAGCAGTACTTC. Protein sequence: CASSKVTAGNTYEQYF.

This chain joins TRBV30 and TRBJ1-1, with D unclear. Trimming left V 0 bases short and J 4 bases short, with 12 bases between. CDR1 and CDR2 from the germline V gene are GTSNPN and SVGIG (reference sequence). CDR3 length equals 14 residues. The CDR3 reads CAWSVLLGSTEAFF. DNA of the CDR3: TGTGCCTGGAGTGTACTCCTCGGGAGCACTGAAGCTTTCTTT.

This chain links TRBV19 with TRBJ2-5; 14 nucleotides line up with TRBD2. The CDR3 contains 16 residues. V shed 3 bases, J shed 3 bases, and the junction held 3 bases outside the gene matches. Looked up from germline, CDR1 is LNHDA and CDR2 is SQIVND (reference sequence). The CDR3, as DNA: TGTGCCAGTAGTATCGGGGGACTAGCGGGAGAAGAGACCCAGTACTTC. Protein product: CASSIGGLAGEETQYF.

This clone was seen only a few times. The chain links TRBV9 to TRBJ2-3, with a tentative D call TRBD2 (5 bases). The CDR3 consists of 16 residues. Trimming removed 4 bases at V and 5 bases at J, with 20 bases between. Germline-derived CDR1 and CDR2 are SGDLS and YYNGEE. The CDR3 DNA reads as TGTGCCAGCAGCCCGGAGGTGGGGATCGGGGAAGATACGCAGTATTTT. It is translated as CASSPEVGIGEDTQYF.

The chain links TRBV30 to TRBJ1-1, with a possible D match to TRBD1 (5 bases). This CDR3 spans 13 amino acids. CDR1 GTSNPN and CDR2 SVGIG come from the germline V gene (reference sequence). The CDR3 sequence: CANGVGGGTEAFF. The CDR3 DNA sequence: TGTGCAAACGGCGTCGGGGGAGGCACTGAAGCTTTCTTT.

The sample holds one count of this clone. This chain joins TRBV27 and TRBJ1-5; 8 positions agree with TRBD1. With V trimmed by 5 bases and J by 7 bases, 7 bases remained unmatched. CDR3 size: 14 residues. Germline V gene lookup returns CDR1 MNHEY and CDR2 SMNVEV (reference sequence). The CDR3 nucleotides read TGTGCCAGCAGTCACCACAGGGGGGGACAGCCCCAGCATTTT. The encoded protein is CASSHHRGGQPQHF.

CDR3 sequence: CASLREETQYF. Here the CDR3 DNA reads TGCGCCAGCCTGAGAGAAGAGACCCAGTACTTC. The chain carries TRBV5-1 and TRBJ2-5, with D uncertain. The ends were cut back, 7 bases at V and 3 bases at J, with 7 bases in the middle. In germline, CDR1 is SGHRS, CDR2 YFSETQ. The CDR3 consists of 11 residues.

The chain carries TRBV5-1 and TRBJ2-7; 9 nucleotides match TRBD1. Germline loops: CDR1 SGHRS, CDR2 YFSETQ. V lost 3 bases, J lost 6 bases, and 10 bases stayed unmatched. CDR3 size: 15 residues. The DNA of the CDR3 is TGCGCCAGCAGCTCGACCGGGACAGGGCTGTCCGAGCAGTACTTC. Translation: CASSSTGTGLSEQYF.

This chain uses TRBV5-1 with TRBJ2-1, with D perhaps matching TRBD1 (5 bases). Germline CDR1 is SGHRS and CDR2 is YFSETQ. CDR3 length: 15 amino acids. Between the trimmed V and J ends, which lost 0 bases and 5 bases, there was a span of 12 bases. The CDR3 here is CASSLGQSGNNEQFF. CDR3 coding DNA: TGCGCCAGCAGCTTGGGACAGTCCGGAAACAATGAGCAGTTCTTC.